These 11 T cell receptor beta chains share one sample of origin, sequenced in a study of cytomegalovirus exposure and HLA in healthy donors. In the PCR, 60 Vbeta and 13 Jbeta primers were used. Sequenced by immunoSEQ multiplex PCR; TCRdb stores in-frame clones only, minus some. This sample carries 150,000 to 200,000 clones, roughly 80% of them seen once, and the ten largest clones take approximately 4.5%. The sequencing sample was made of PBMCs. Receptors originate from a young man in good health and CMV-seronegative.

This chain connects TRBV27 to TRBJ1-5; weak D call: TRBD1 (6 bases). The CDR3 sequence is 16 residues long. The germline gives CDR1 MNHEY, CDR2 SMNVEV (reference sequence). The V gene lost 5 bases and the J gene lost 1 base, with 15 bases spanning the gap. CDR3 sequence (DNA): TGTGCCAGCAGTCCCCTGGGAGGGGGAAGCAATCAGCCCCAGCATTTT. Residues: CASSPLGGGSNQPQHF.

The CDR3 DNA is TGTGCGAGGAAAGAACTGAACACTGAAGCTTTCTTT. Translation gives CARKELNTEAFF. This chain joins TRBV2 and TRBJ1-1; D call uncertain. This CDR3 is built from 12 residues. Germline V gene lookup returns CDR1 SNHLY and CDR2 FYNNEI.

J is TRBJ1-5 and V is TRBV5-6; D might be TRBD1 (5 bases). This CDR3 region has 17 residues. V shed 3 bases and J shed 0 bases, with 16 bases lying between them. The germline V gene has CDR1 SGHDT and CDR2 YYEEEE. Here the CDR3 reads CASSSTTVPLSNQPQHF. CDR3 bases: TGTGCCAGCAGCTCCACGACAGTTCCCCTTAGCAATCAGCCCCAGCATTTT. Looking up the rest from reference TRBV5-6 and TRBJ1-5 gives the full variable domain: DAGVTQSPTHLIKTRGQQVTLRCSPKSGHDTVSWYQQALGQGPQFIFQYYEEEERQRGNFPDRFSGHQFPNYSSELNVNALLLGDSALYLCASSSTTVPLSNQPQHFGDGTRLSIL.

The V gene is TRBV6-6, the J gene TRBJ1-4, with D tentatively TRBD1 (6 bases). Trimming stripped 10 bases from V and 0 bases from J, with 12 bases between. Germline values: CDR1 MNHNY, CDR2 SVGAGI (reference sequence). The CDR3 spans 14 residues. CDR3 DNA sequence: TGTGCCACGGGGACAAACCCAACTAATGAAAAACTGTTTTTT. The encoded protein is CATGTNPTNEKLFF.

This chain uses TRBV30 with TRBJ2-7; 9 bases are a match to TRBD1. The length of the CDR3 is 16 residues. Germline V CDR1 and CDR2: GTSNPN, SVGIG (reference sequence). The V gene end was trimmed by 5 bases and the J gene end by 2 bases; junction bases not matched to a gene: 13. CDR3 loop: CAWYRPGQGFTYEQYF. The CDR3 DNA reads TGTGCCTGGTATCGACCGGGACAGGGTTTTACCTACGAGCAGTACTTC.

CDR3 bases: TGCGCCAGCAGCTTACAGGGGGCATACGAGCAGTACTTC. Amino acid sequence: CASSLQGAYEQYF. The J gene is TRBJ2-5, the V gene TRBV5-1; 9 nucleotides align to TRBD1. With the DNA end fitting TRBJ2-7 better, the J assignment may be wrong. The germline V gene encodes CDR1 SGHRS and CDR2 YFSETQ. This CDR3 spans 13 amino acids.

The rearrangement links TRBV7-2 to TRBJ2-3; D is unclear. From germline, CDR1 is SGHTA and CDR2 FQGNSA. This CDR3 has 14 residues. The V end lost 4 bases, the J end lost 1 base, and 9 bases lay between the germline ends. Here the CDR3 reads CASSSPRRTDTQYF. In nucleotides, the CDR3 is TGTGCCAGCAGCTCCCCGCGTCGCACAGATACGCAGTATTTT.

This sequence joins TRBV28 and TRBJ2-1; tentative D call: TRBD2 (5 bases). Trimming pared 5 bases from V and 2 bases from J, leaving 10 bases between. Per the germline V gene, CDR1 is MDHEN and CDR2 is SYDVKM. There are 14 residues in the CDR3. CDR3: CASSPPGAYNEQFF. The CDR3 DNA is TGTGCCAGCAGTCCCCCCGGGGCCTACAATGAGCAGTTCTTC. Based on the CDR3 plus reference TRBV28 and TRBJ2-1, the full variable domain is DVKVTQSSRYLVKRTGEKVFLECVQDMDHENMFWYRQDPGLGLRLIYFSYDVKMKEKGDIPEGYSVSREKKERFSLILESASTNQTSMYLCASSPPGAYNEQFFGPGTRLTVL.

The chain recombines TRBV10-3 with TRBJ1-2; D not certain. Trimming stripped 0 bases from V and 8 bases from J, with 13 bases between. CDR1 is ENHRY and CDR2 is SYGVKD in the germline V gene. This CDR3 contains 14 residues. CDR3 protein: CAISESSGSRGYTF. For the CDR3, the DNA is TGTGCCATCAGTGAGTCCTCGGGGAGCCGGGGCTACACCTTC.

The chain employs TRBV15 and TRBJ1-4; D unclear. This CDR3 contains 14 residues. Germline V gene data show CDR1 as LNHNV and CDR2 as YYDKDF (reference sequence). The germline V and J ends were trimmed by 0 bases and 10 bases, with 12 bases remaining between them. The CDR3 DNA sequence: TGTGCCACCAGCAGAGATCGGCAGGTGGTAAAACTGTTTTTT. Translating it yields CATSRDRQVVKLFF.

This rearrangement joins TRBV4-1 to TRBJ2-6; 7 bases fit TRBD1. The CDR3 is 19 residues long. Unmatched junction bases numbered 11, after V lost 3 bases and J lost 0 bases. Germline V lookup: CDR1 MGHRA, CDR2 YSYEKL. DNA of the CDR3: TGCGCCAGCAGCCATCGACAGGGTACCCTTAACTCTGGGGCCAACGTCCTGACTTTC. This sequence encodes CASSHRQGTLNSGANVLTF.